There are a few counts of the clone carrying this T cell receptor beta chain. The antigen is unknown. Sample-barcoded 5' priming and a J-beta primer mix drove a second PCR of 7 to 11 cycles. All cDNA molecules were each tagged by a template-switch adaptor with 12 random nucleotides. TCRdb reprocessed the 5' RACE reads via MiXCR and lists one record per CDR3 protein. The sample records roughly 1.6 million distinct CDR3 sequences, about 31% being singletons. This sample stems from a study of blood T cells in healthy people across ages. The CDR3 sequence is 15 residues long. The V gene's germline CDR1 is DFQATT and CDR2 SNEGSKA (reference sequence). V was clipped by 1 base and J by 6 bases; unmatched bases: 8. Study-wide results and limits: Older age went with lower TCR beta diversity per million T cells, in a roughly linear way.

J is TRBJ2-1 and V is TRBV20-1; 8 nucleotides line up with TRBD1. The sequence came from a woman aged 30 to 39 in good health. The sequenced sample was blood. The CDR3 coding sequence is TGCAGTGCTAGAGGGGGACGGGACAGGTTCAATGAGCAGTTCTTC. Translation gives CSARGGRDRFNEQFF.